These T cell receptor beta chains were read from a single sample in a study of blood T cell repertoires in COVID-19. Sequenced by immunoSEQ multiplex PCR; TCRdb stores in-frame clones only, minus some. The data contain 100,000 to 150,000 clones, around 80% of them singletons. The sequenced sample consisted of peripheral blood. The receptors here all came from a man between 60 and 75 years old with active or convalescent COVID-19. Each CDR3 is given with its conserved first and last residue. A D gene is named only where the DNA matches it firmly. The size field is filled for only some rows; it gives once, few, many or a size class.

D gene	clone size	J gene	V gene	CDR3 protein	CDR3 DNA
TRBD2	NA	TRBJ2-1	TRBV5-4	CASSRDYFNEQFF	TGTGCCAGCAGCCGGGACTATTTCAATGAGCAGTTCTTC
TRBD1	NA	TRBJ2-2	TRBV19	CASSVDRGAGELFF	TGTGCCAGTAGTGTCGACAGGGGTGCCGGGGAGCTGTTTTTT
TRBD2	NA	TRBJ2-2	TRBV7-3	CASSSIAGEGGELFF	TGTGCCAGCAGCTCAATAGCGGGAGAAGGCGGGGAGCTGTTTTTT
TRBD2	NA	TRBJ2-7	TRBV7-2	CASSRAGTSEYEQYF	TGTGCCAGCAGCCGGGCCGGGACTAGCGAGTACGAGCAGTACTTC
NA	few	TRBJ1-5	TRBV28	CASSPWRTGSNQPQHF	TGTGCCAGCAGCCCCTGGCGGACTGGCAGCAATCAGCCCCAGCATTTT
TRBD1	NA	TRBJ2-4	TRBV3-1/TRBV3-2	CASSRTGGNIQYF	TGTGCCAGCAGCCGGACAGGGGGCAACATTCAGTACTTC
TRBD2	once	TRBJ2-2	TRBV6-2/TRBV6-3	CASSHGDFRGGTGELFF	TGTGCCAGCAGTCACGGGGACTTCCGGGGGGGCACCGGGGAGCTGTTTTTT
TRBD2	NA	TRBJ2-1	TRBV19	CASSTSGLAGGHNEQFF	TGTGCCAGTAGTACGTCGGGACTAGCGGGGGGACACAATGAGCAGTTCTTC
TRBD1	NA	TRBJ1-2	TRBV19	CASSIEHRGGGYTF	TGTGCCAGTAGTATTGAACACAGGGGAGGTGGCTACACCTTC
NA	once	TRBJ1-5	TRBV10-2	CASRPGLSSNQPQHF	TGCGCCAGCAGGCCAGGTTTGAGCAGCAATCAGCCCCAGCATTTT
TRBD2	NA	TRBJ2-7	TRBV7-3	CASSPTSGRTNEQYF	TGTGCCAGCAGCCCGACTAGCGGGAGAACCAACGAGCAGTACTTC
NA	NA	TRBJ2-3	TRBV2	CASSPTGKATDTQYF	TGTGCCAGCAGTCCGACAGGAAAGGCCACAGATACGCAGTATTTT
TRBD2	once	TRBJ2-5	TRBV6-5	CASRPWSPGGETQYF	TGTGCCAGCAGACCTTGGTCACCGGGAGGAGAGACCCAGTACTTC
NA	NA	TRBJ2-1	TRBV19	CAASQNVWRSSYNEQFF	TGTGCCGCGAGTCAAAACGTGTGGCGGTCCTCCTACAATGAGCAGTTCTTC
TRBD2	NA	TRBJ2-3	TRBV24-1	CATRGQGGADTQYF	TGTGCCACCCGAGGGCAGGGAGGGGCAGATACGCAGTATTTT
TRBD1	NA	TRBJ2-3	TRBV5-1	CASSVTGIFTDTQYF	TGCGCCAGCAGCGTGACAGGGATCTTCACAGATACGCAGTATTTT
NA	NA	TRBJ1-1	TRBV18	CASSPGRQREAFF	TGTGCCAGCTCACCCGGCAGGCAGCGGGAAGCTTTCTTT
TRBD2	few	TRBJ2-7	TRBV6-5	CASSPPGLAGVVQYF	TGTGCCAGCAGTCCACCGGGACTAGCGGGAGTTGTGCAGTACTTC
TRBD1	NA	TRBJ2-7	TRBV7-6	CASSRRGQGPPDEQYF	TGTGCCAGCAGCCGACGGGGACAGGGTCCACCTGACGAGCAGTACTTC
TRBD1	NA	TRBJ1-1	TRBV6-5	CAGKDRGNTEAFF	TGTGCCGGGAAGGACAGGGGGAACACTGAAGCTTTCTTT
NA	once	TRBJ2-7	TRBV3-1/TRBV3-2	CASSQEARTSYEQYF	TGTGCCAGCAGCCAAGAGGCCCGAACGTCCTACGAGCAGTACTTC
TRBD1	NA	TRBJ2-1	TRBV9	CASSVVLGQKQFF	TGTGCCAGCAGCGTAGTGCTGGGACAGAAGCAGTTCTTC
TRBD2	NA	TRBJ2-6	TRBV27	CASSPAGGPSGANVLTF	TGTGCCAGCAGTCCTGCGGGGGGACCCTCTGGGGCCAACGTCCTGACTTTC
NA	NA	TRBJ1-2	TRBV5-1	CASRAFSGDDNYGYTF	TGCGCCAGCAGGGCATTCTCAGGGGATGATAACTATGGCTACACCTTC
NA	many	TRBJ1-1	TRBV6-6	CASSYTGITEAFF	TGTGCCAGCAGTTACACAGGGATTACTGAAGCTTTCTTT
NA	NA	TRBJ2-1	TRBV7-9	CAGKPFGDRNEQFF	TGTGCCGGTAAACCTTTTGGAGATCGCAATGAGCAGTTCTTC
NA	few	TRBJ1-4	TRBV5-1	CASSLPGAGEKLFF	TGCGCCAGCAGCTTACCAGGGGCTGGGGAAAAACTGTTTTTT
TRBD2	NA	TRBJ2-1	TRBV7-7	CASSPRSSGSRGYNEQFF	TGTGCCAGCAGCCCACGGTCCAGCGGGAGTAGGGGTTACAATGAGCAGTTCTTC
TRBD1	NA	TRBJ1-1	TRBV18	CASSPTGGRTEAFF	TGTGCCAGCTCACCGACAGGGGGCAGGACTGAAGCTTTCTTT
NA	NA	TRBJ1-1	TRBV11-1	CASSTRGDNEAFF	TGTGCCAGCAGCACCAGGGGCGATAATGAAGCTTTCTTT
NA	once	TRBJ1-1	TRBV28	CASSLLTSEAFF	TGTGCCAGCAGCCTTCTAACGTCTGAAGCTTTCTTT
NA	once	TRBJ1-2	TRBV5-1	CASSLDSGYGYTF	TGCGCCAGCAGCCTGGACAGCGGATATGGCTACACCTTC
NA	few	TRBJ1-1	TRBV5-1	CASSLAVNTEAFF	TGCGCCAGCAGCTTGGCAGTGAACACTGAAGCTTTCTTT
TRBD1	NA	TRBJ1-2	TRBV6-5	CASRSGGGYGYTF	TGTGCCAGCAGGTCAGGGGGAGGCTATGGCTACACCTTC
TRBD1	NA	TRBJ1-3	TRBV6-5	CASSRGQLGNTIYF	TGTGCCAGCAGCCGGGGACAGTTGGGAAACACCATATATTTT
TRBD1	NA	TRBJ1-1	TRBV6-6	CASSYRGQGNTEAFF	TGTGCCAGCAGTTATCGGGGACAGGGAAACACTGAAGCTTTCTTT
NA	once	TRBJ2-7	TRBV4-1	CASSQGRDLYEQYF	TGCGCCAGCAGCCAAGGGCGGGACCTCTACGAGCAGTACTTC